This passage covers 5 T cell receptor beta chains from one sample sequenced in a study of shared clonotypes between healthy human individuals (dated by TCRdb to the early 2020s). Receptor libraries were prepared by the immunoSEQ multiplex PCR assay. Held by TCRdb, this immuneACCESS table contains in-frame sequences only and omits some clones. Under half of the omission traces to an unresolved V gene where checked; the cause of the rest is unknown. The sample table shows roughly 320,000 clones, and about nine tenths are seen once. The top ten clonotypes cover roughly 17% of the sample. The sequenced sample consisted of memory CD8+ T cells sorted from blood. The cell subset or site label here, explained by the study, means: CD45RO+ cells pooled with CCR7-negative TemRA cells. The receptor set was obtained from a man in his late teens or twenties in good health.

V gene TRBV7-9 combines with J gene TRBJ2-7; D gene uncertain. This CDR3 has 12 residues. Per germline, CDR1 SEHNR and CDR2 FQNEAQ (reference sequence). Trimming shortened V by 5 bases and J by 6 bases, and 11 bases separated the two germline ends. The CDR3 DNA reads TGTGCCAGCAGCGCAGGAAGCCGCGAGCAGTACTTC. Translated, it gives CASSAGSREQYF.

The chain recombines TRBV6-6 with TRBJ2-5, with D hard to call. V lost 2 bases and J 2 bases, leaving 9 bases between the germline ends. The CDR3 loop spans 14 amino acids. Germline loops: CDR1 MNHNY, CDR2 SVGAGI (reference sequence). CDR3 residues: CASSYPDPQETQYF. CDR3 nucleotide sequence: TGTGCCAGCAGTTACCCCGATCCACAAGAGACCCAGTACTTC.

The chain recombines TRBV5-8 with TRBJ1-1, with D perhaps matching TRBD1 (5 bases). Trimming took off 0 bases at V and 4 bases at J, with 16 bases between the two ends. This CDR3 spans 16 amino acids. The V gene's germline CDR1 is SGHTS and CDR2 YDEGEE. In DNA, the CDR3 is TGTGCCAGCAGCTTGGGGGGCCACACGGGGCTCACTGAAGCTTTCTTT. This sequence encodes CASSLGGHTGLTEAFF.

The chain employs TRBV2 and TRBJ2-3; D unresolved. The CDR3 contains 17 residues. Germline V gene sequence: CDR1 SNHLY, CDR2 FYNNEI. V lost 1 base and J lost 1, with 15 bases in between. This CDR3 is CASSEGPLRPGTDTQYF. The CDR3 coding sequence is TGTGCCAGCAGTGAAGGCCCTCTTCGCCCCGGCACAGATACGCAGTATTTT.

V and J are TRBV7-8 and TRBJ2-5; D is tentatively TRBD1 or TRBD2 (6 bases each). The CDR3 has 14 amino acids. Between the trimmed V and J ends, which lost 3 bases and 4 bases, there was a span of 12 bases. Germline V gives CDR1 SGHVS, CDR2 FQNEAQ. The CDR3 bases are TGTGCCAGCAGCTTTATACAGGGAGGAGAGACCCAGTACTTC. Residues: CASSFIQGGETQYF.